A single sample is the source of the 24 T cell receptor beta chains below, sequenced in a study of cytomegalovirus exposure and HLA in healthy donors. The PCR ran on 60 Vbeta and 13 Jbeta primers. Some clones are missing from TCRdb's copy, which holds only in-frame ones; the method was immunoSEQ multiplex PCR. Of more than 70,000 clones listed, roughly 80% are singletons. Sequenced input: PBMCs. The receptors derive from a man aged 40-49 years in good health and CMV-seronegative.

V usage is TRBV6-1 and J usage is TRBJ1-4; 7 positions match TRBD1. Germline CDR1 and CDR2: MNHNS and SASEGT. This CDR3 spans 19 amino acids. With 0 bases clipped from V and 0 bases from J, the junction kept 10 bases outside the gene matches. CDR3 sequence (DNA): TGTGCCAGCAGTGAAGCGATTTCGTGGGGACAGTCAACTAATGAAAAACTGTTTTTT. This gives the protein CASSEAISWGQSTNEKLFF.

The rearrangement links TRBV19 to TRBJ1-2; no clear D. Germline values: CDR1 LNHDA, CDR2 SQIVND (reference sequence). The CDR3 loop spans 13 amino acids. The V end was cut by 7 bases, the J end by 0 bases, with 9 bases between. The CDR3 sequence is CASKTSPNYGYTF. CDR3 DNA: TGTGCCAGTAAAACGAGCCCTAACTATGGCTACACCTTC.

V and J are TRBV2 and TRBJ2-7; D gene unclear. From germline, CDR1 is SNHLY and CDR2 FYNNEI. Trimming shortened V by 6 bases and J by 7 bases, and 13 bases separated the two germline ends. CDR3 length: 12 residues. CDR3 DNA: TGTGCCAGCAGAGAACACATGAAGGAGCAGTACTTC. Its protein product is CASREHMKEQYF.

The chain combines TRBV7-9 with TRBJ2-7; tentatively, D is TRBD1 (6 bases). This CDR3 spans 14 amino acids. V was trimmed by 2 bases and J by 5 bases, leaving 13 bases between them. Germline CDR1 is SEHNR and CDR2 is FQNEAQ (reference sequence). CDR3 coding DNA: TGTGCCAGCAGCTTACAGGGGTCTTCGCACGAGCAGTACTTC. Protein sequence: CASSLQGSSHEQYF.

The CDR3 sequence is CSVEDRVVDTDTQYF. DNA for the CDR3: TGCAGCGTTGAGGACAGGGTGGTGGATACAGATACGCAGTATTTT. The rearrangement links TRBV29-1 to TRBJ2-3; 8 positions match TRBD1. V lost 3 bases, J lost 3 bases, and 8 bases stayed unmatched. Germline V lookup: CDR1 SQVTM, CDR2 ANQGSEA. This CDR3 spans 15 amino acids.

This clone has only a few counts. V gene TRBV6-5 combines with J gene TRBJ2-5; maybe TRBD2 (5 bases). The germline V gene has CDR1 MNHEY and CDR2 SVGAGI. This CDR3 is 14 amino acids long. The ends were cut back, 2 bases at V and 5 bases at J, with 12 bases in the middle. CDR3 amino acids: CASSYAGRAETQYF. DNA of the CDR3: TGTGCCAGCAGTTACGCGGGCCGGGCCGAGACCCAGTACTTC.

The rearrangement joins TRBV28 to TRBJ1-1; TRBD1 is a possible D gene (5 bases). This CDR3 is built from 14 residues. With 7 bases removed from V and 0 bases from J, the gap between germline ends came to 12 bases. Germline assignment: CDR1 MDHEN and CDR2 SYDVKM. CDR3 in DNA: TGTGCCAGCAATCGTTTGGGGCTGAACACTGAAGCTTTCTTT. Amino acids: CASNRLGLNTEAFF.

J is TRBJ2-3 and V is TRBV6-1, with D perhaps TRBD2 (6 bases). Germline CDR1 is MNHNS and CDR2 is SASEGT. The CDR3 totals 15 residues. Trimming left V 7 bases short and J 2 bases short, with 16 bases between. The CDR3 is CASNRDSGSTDTQYF. CDR3 nucleotides: TGTGCCAGCAATCGGGACTCAGGTTCCACAGATACGCAGTATTTT.

In this sample, this clone turned up a few times. V is TRBV11-1 and J is TRBJ1-2; D may be TRBD1 (5 bases). The V end was cut by 6 bases, the J end by 4 bases, with 18 bases between. The CDR3 runs to 15 residues. CDR1 and CDR2 from the germline V gene are SGHAT and FQDESV (reference sequence). The CDR3 DNA reads TGTGCCAGCAGTTCTCCGACAGCAGACTTCTATGGCTACACCTTC. Translated, it gives CASSSPTADFYGYTF. The variable domain in full, completed from reference TRBV11-1 and TRBJ1-2, reads EAEVAQSPRYKITEKSQAVAFWCDPISGHATLYWYRQILGQGPELLVQFQDESVVDDSQLPKDRFSAERLKGVDSTLKIQPAELGDSAMYLCASSSPTADFYGYTFGSGTRLTVV.

The chain combines TRBV5-6 with TRBJ2-5; TRBD1 aligns across 7 bases. The ends lost 8 bases at V and 2 bases at J; junction bases unmatched: 12. The germline CDR1 and CDR2 sequences are SGHDT and YYEEEE. The CDR3 covers 15 residues. CDR3 sequence: CASKWGTAGQETQYF. DNA of the CDR3: TGTGCCAGTAAATGGGGGACAGCTGGACAAGAGACCCAGTACTTC.

The gene calls are TRBV5-1 and TRBJ2-5; a possible D gene is TRBD1 (6 bases). CDR3 size: 13 residues. The germline V gene encodes CDR1 SGHRS and CDR2 YFSETQ. V was pared by 4 bases and J by 1 base, with 8 bases between. CDR3 sequence reads: CASSIQGQETQYF. In DNA, the CDR3 is TGCGCCAGCAGCATACAGGGCCAAGAGACCCAGTACTTC.

For this clone: The sample carries other DNA sequences with the same CDR3. The rearrangement links TRBV6-5 to TRBJ1-5; D gene ambiguous. CDR3 size: 14 residues. Trimming pared 6 bases from V and 0 bases from J, leaving 9 bases between. CDR1 and CDR2 (germline): MNHEY, SVGAGI. CDR3 loop: CASSLTDSNQPQHF. CDR3 sequence (DNA): TGTGCCAGCAGCCTTACTGATAGCAATCAGCCCCAGCATTTT.

The chain combines TRBV7-2 with TRBJ1-6; D uncertain. Looked up from germline, CDR1 is SGHTA and CDR2 is FQGNSA. The CDR3 spans 14 residues. The V gene lost 4 bases and the J gene lost 7 bases, with 11 bases spanning the gap. CDR3 loop: CASSSDVGNSPLHF. For the CDR3, the DNA is TGTGCCAGCAGCTCCGACGTCGGGAATTCACCCCTCCACTTT. The variable domain in full, with the rest retrieved from reference TRBV7-2 and TRBJ1-6, is GAGVSQSPSNKVTEKGKDVELRCDPISGHTALYWYRQSLGQGLEFLIYFQGNSAPDKSGLPSDRFSAERTGGSVSTLTIQRTQQEDSAVYLCASSSDVGNSPLHFGNGTRLTVT.

The chain employs TRBV5-5 and TRBJ2-7; 8 bases map to TRBD2. The CDR3 length is 13 residues. Germline V gene sequence: CDR1 SGHKS, CDR2 YYEKEE (reference sequence). With 1 base clipped from V and 3 bases from J, the junction kept 0 bases outside the gene matches. DNA for the CDR3: TGTGCCAGCAGCTTGACTAGCGGCTACGAGCAGTACTTC. Translating it yields CASSLTSGYEQYF.

This clone occurred once. The chain combines TRBV28 with TRBJ2-5; maybe TRBD2 (7 bases). The DNA matches TRBJ2-7 better at its end, which makes the J call doubtful. Germline loops: CDR1 MDHEN, CDR2 SYDVKM. CDR3 length equals 14 residues. The CDR3: CASSLRGGPYEQYF. CDR3 bases: TGTGCCAGCAGTTTGAGGGGGGGCCCCTACGAGCAGTACTTC.

The chain is built from TRBV6-5 and TRBJ1-6; D perhaps matches TRBD1 (5 bases). Germline CDR1 and CDR2: MNHEY and SVGAGI. The CDR3 length is 16 residues. Deletions cut 0 bases from V and 10 bases from J, with 16 bases between. CDR3: CASSYSSDSGRSPLHF. In DNA form, the CDR3 reads TGTGCCAGCAGTTACTCGTCTGACAGTGGCAGGTCACCCCTCCACTTT.

The V gene is TRBV2, the J gene TRBJ2-2; D might be TRBD2 (7 bases). This CDR3 is built from 14 residues. The V gene lost 8 bases and the J gene lost 4 bases, with 14 bases spanning the gap. Germline V gene data show CDR1 as SNHLY and CDR2 as FYNNEI. Written as DNA, the CDR3 is TGTGCCAGCGGGGGGAGGGACATCACCGGGGAGCTGTTTTTT. It translates to CASGGRDITGELFF.

The V call is TRBV6-5, the J call TRBJ2-3; the D gene is possibly TRBD1 (7 bases). V was pared by 6 bases and J by 6 bases, with 16 bases between. Germline V gene lookup returns CDR1 MNHEY and CDR2 SVGAGI. CDR3 length equals 14 residues. The CDR3 sequence is CASSRGVPIDTQYF. As DNA, the CDR3 is TGTGCCAGCAGCAGGGGGGTCCCCATTGATACGCAGTATTTT.

This chain joins TRBV11-2 and TRBJ2-1; 7 nucleotides agree with TRBD2. CDR1 is SGHAT, CDR2 FQNNGV, per germline. The junction had 10 bases not matched to a gene; V was cut back by 2 bases and J by 6 bases. The CDR3 covers 16 residues. CDR3 protein: CASSLLPGGHVNEQFF. CDR3 nucleotide sequence: TGTGCCAGCAGCTTACTTCCGGGGGGTCATGTCAATGAGCAGTTCTTC.

This chain links TRBV11-2 with TRBJ2-7, with a possible D match to TRBD1 (6 bases). V lost 5 bases, J lost 5 bases, and 10 bases lay in between. Germline CDR1 reads SGHAT; CDR2 reads FQNNGV. The CDR3 consists of 12 residues. CDR3 region: CASSTDRDEQYF. The CDR3 region has the DNA TGTGCCAGCAGCACGGACAGAGACGAGCAGTACTTC.

There are a few counts of this clone. The rearrangement joins TRBV19 to TRBJ2-5; TRBD1 is a possible D gene (5 bases). The CDR3 has 15 amino acids. In germline, CDR1 is LNHDA, CDR2 SQIVND (reference sequence). The V and J ends lost 2 bases and 1 base respectively, with 11 bases between them. The CDR3 reads CASSITGAPQETQYF. The CDR3 nucleotides read TGTGCCAGTAGTATAACTGGGGCTCCCCAAGAGACCCAGTACTTC.

This clone was seen a single time. This rearrangement joins TRBV11-2 to TRBJ2-3; 11 bases align to TRBD2. The CDR3 totals 16 residues. Germline V gene lookup returns CDR1 SGHAT and CDR2 FQNNGV. Losses at the gene ends were 0 bases for V and 11 bases for J; bases not matched to a gene: 10. The CDR3 DNA sequence: TGTGCCAGCAGCTTAGAGCCTAGCGGGGGGTTCGGGAAGCAGTATTTT. Protein sequence: CASSLEPSGGFGKQYF.

The CDR3 DNA follows: TGTGCCACCAGCAGACGGTCGGGAGTCGCCTATGGCTACACCTTC. Its translation: CATSRRSGVAYGYTF. V and J are TRBV15 and TRBJ1-2; D call uncertain. Trimming took off 2 bases at V and 4 bases at J, with 14 bases between the two ends. The CDR3 runs 15 residues. The germline V gene encodes CDR1 LNHNV and CDR2 YYDKDF (reference sequence).

The chain carries TRBV4-2 and TRBJ2-1; D unclear. V was cut by 1 base and J by 6 bases, with 7 bases left in between. The CDR3 contains 13 residues. Germline V gene data show CDR1 as LGHNA and CDR2 as YNFKEQ. For the CDR3, the DNA is TGTGCCAGCAGCCAAGCTCGTATCAATGAGCAGTTCTTC. The encoded protein is CASSQARINEQFF.